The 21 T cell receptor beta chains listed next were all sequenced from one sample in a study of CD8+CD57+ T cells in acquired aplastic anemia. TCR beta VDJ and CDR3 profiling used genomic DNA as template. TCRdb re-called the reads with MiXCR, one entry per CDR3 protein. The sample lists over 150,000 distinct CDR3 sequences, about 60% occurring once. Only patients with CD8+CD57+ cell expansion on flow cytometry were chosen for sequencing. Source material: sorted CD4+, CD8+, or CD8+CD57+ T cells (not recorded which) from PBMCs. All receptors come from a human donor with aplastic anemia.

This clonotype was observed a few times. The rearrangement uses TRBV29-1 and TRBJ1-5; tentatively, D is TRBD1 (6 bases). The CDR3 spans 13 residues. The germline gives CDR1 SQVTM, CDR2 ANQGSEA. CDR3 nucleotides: TGCAGTATCAAGTCAGGGGATGGGCAGCCCCAGCATTTT. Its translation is CSIKSGDGQPQHF.

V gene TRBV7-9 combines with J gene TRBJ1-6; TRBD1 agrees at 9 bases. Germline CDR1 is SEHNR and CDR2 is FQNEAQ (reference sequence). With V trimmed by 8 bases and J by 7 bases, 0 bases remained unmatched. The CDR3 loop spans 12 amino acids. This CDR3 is CASGTGNSPLHF. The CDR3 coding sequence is TGTGCCAGCGGGACAGGGAATTCACCCCTCCACTTT.

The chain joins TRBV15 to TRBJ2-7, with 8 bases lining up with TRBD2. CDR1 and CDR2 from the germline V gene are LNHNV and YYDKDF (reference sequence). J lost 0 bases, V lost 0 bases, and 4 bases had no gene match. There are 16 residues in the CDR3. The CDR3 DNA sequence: TGTGCCACCAGCAGAGATACACTAGCGGACTCCTACGAGCAGTACTTC. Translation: CATSRDTLADSYEQYF.

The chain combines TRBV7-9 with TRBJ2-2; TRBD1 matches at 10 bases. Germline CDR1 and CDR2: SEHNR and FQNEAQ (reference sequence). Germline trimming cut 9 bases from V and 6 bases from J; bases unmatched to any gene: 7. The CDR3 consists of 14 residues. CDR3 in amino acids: CASSDRGLAGELFF. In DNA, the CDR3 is TGTGCCAGTAGTGACAGGGGGCTGGCCGGGGAGCTGTTTTTT.

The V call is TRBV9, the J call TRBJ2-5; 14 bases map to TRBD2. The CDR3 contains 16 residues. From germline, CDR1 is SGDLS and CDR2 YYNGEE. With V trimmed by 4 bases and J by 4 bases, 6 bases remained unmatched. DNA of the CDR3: TGTGCCAGCAGCCCGTCAGGACTAGCGGGAGGAGAGACCCAGTACTTC. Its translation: CASSPSGLAGGETQYF.

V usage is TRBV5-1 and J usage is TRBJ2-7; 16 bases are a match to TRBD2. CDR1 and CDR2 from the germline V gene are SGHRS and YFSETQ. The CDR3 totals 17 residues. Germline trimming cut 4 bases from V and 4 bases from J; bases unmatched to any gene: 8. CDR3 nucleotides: TGCGCCAGCAGCCCGCTGGGACTAGCGGGGGGGCTTTACGAGCAGTACTTC. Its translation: CASSPLGLAGGLYEQYF.

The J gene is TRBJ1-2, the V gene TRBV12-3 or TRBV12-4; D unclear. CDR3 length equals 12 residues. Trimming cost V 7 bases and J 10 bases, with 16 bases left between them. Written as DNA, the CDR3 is TGTGCCAGCACCCCGGGCCCACGCCCCTACACCTTC. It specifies CASTPGPRPYTF.

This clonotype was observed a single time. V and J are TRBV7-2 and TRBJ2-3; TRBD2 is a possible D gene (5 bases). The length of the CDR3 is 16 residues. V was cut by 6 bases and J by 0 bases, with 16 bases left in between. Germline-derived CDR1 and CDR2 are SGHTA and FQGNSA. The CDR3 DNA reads TGTGCCAGCAGTGCCGTCTCCGGGGTTAGCACAGATACGCAGTATTTT. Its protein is CASSAVSGVSTDTQYF.

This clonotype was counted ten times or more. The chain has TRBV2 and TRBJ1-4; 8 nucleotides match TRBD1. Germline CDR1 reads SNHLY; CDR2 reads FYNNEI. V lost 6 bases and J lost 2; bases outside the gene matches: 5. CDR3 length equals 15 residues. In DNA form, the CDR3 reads TGTGCCAGCAGGCAGGGGGCAGGGACTAATGAAAAACTGTTTTTT. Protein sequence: CASRQGAGTNEKLFF.

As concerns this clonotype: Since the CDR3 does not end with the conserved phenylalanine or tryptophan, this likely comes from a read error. As DNA, the CDR3 is TGTGTCAGCAGCGTAGGTGGCTCCAGAGAGACCCAGTACTCC. Translation gives CVSSVGGSRETQYS. This chain joins TRBV9 and TRBJ2-5, with no clear D. The CDR3 spans 14 residues. Looked up from germline, CDR1 is SGDLS and CDR2 is YYNGEE.

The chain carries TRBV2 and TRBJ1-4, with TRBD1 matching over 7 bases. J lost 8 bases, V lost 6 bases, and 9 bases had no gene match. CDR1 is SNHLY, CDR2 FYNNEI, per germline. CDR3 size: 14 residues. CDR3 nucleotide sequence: TGTGCCAGCAGCCACGACAGGGTAGAGGAAAAACTGTTTTTT. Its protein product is CASSHDRVEEKLFF.

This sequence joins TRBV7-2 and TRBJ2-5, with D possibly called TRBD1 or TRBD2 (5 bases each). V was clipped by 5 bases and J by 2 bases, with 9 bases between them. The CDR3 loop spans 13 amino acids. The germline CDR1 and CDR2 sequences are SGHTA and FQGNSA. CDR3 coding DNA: TGTGCCAGCAGCCCGGGACGGCAAGAGACCCAGTACTTC. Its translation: CASSPGRQETQYF.

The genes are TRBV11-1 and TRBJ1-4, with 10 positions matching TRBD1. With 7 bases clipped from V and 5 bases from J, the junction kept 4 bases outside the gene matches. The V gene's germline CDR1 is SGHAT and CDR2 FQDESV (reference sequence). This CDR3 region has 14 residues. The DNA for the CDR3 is TGTGCCAGCAAGCCGGGACAGGGGAATGAAAAACTGTTTTTT. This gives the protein CASKPGQGNEKLFF.

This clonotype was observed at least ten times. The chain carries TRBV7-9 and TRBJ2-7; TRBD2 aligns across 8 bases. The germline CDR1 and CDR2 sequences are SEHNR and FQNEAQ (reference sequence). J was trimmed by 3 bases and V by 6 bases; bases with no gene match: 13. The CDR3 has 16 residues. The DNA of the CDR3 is TGTGCCAGCAGTCCGGGGGGGGGCCAGGGTTACTACGAGCAGTACTTC. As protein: CASSPGGGQGYYEQYF.

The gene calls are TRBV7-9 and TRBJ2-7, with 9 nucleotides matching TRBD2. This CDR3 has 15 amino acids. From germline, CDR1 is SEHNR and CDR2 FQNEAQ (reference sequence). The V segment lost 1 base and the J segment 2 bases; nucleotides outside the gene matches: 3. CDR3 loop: CASSLGGGGTYEQYF. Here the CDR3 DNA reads TGTGCCAGCAGCTTAGGCGGGGGGGGAACCTACGAGCAGTACTTC.

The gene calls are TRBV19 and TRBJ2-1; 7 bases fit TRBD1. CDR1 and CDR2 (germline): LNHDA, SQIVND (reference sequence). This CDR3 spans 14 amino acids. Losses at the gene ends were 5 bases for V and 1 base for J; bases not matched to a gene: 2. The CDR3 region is CASSPGGSYNEQFF. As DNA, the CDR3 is TGTGCCAGTAGTCCAGGGGGTTCCTACAATGAGCAGTTCTTC.

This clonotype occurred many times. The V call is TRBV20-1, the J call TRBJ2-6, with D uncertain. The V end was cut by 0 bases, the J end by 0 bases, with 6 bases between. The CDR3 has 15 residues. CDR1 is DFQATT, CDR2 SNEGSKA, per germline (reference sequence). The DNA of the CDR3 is TGCAGTGCTAGAGATGGGAACTCTGGGGCCAACGTCCTGACTTTC. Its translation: CSARDGNSGANVLTF.

In DNA, the CDR3 is TGTGCCAGCAGCTTAGCTGGCAGTTATAATGAAAAACTGTTTTTT. Translating it yields CASSLAGSYNEKLFF. This chain joins TRBV7-3 and TRBJ1-4; D unclear. Germline V gene sequence: CDR1 SGHTA, CDR2 FQGTGA. The CDR3 has 15 residues. V gave up 2 bases and J gave up 4 bases, with 11 bases separating them.

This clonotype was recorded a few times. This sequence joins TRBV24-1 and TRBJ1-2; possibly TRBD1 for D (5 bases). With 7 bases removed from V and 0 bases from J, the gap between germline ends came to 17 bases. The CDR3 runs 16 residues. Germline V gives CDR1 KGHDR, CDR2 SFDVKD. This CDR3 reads CATRGSGTETNYGYTF. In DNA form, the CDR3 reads TGTGCCACCAGGGGATCCGGGACTGAGACTAACTATGGCTACACCTTC.

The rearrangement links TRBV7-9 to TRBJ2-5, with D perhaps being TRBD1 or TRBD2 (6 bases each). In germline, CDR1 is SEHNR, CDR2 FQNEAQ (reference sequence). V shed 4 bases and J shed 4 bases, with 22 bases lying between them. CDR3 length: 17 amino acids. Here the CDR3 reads CASSWDFAGVTGETQYF. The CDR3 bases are TGTGCCAGCAGCTGGGACTTCGCAGGGGTAACGGGAGAGACCCAGTACTTC.

The CDR3 coding sequence is TGCAGCGTTGAAGACGTAGCGGGGGGTCGTTTAGGAGAGACCCAGTACTTC. Amino acid sequence: CSVEDVAGGRLGETQYF. The genes are TRBV29-1 and TRBJ2-5; 10 positions agree with TRBD2. V shed 0 bases and J 4 bases; nucleotides not matched to a gene: 11. Germline assignment: CDR1 SQVTM and CDR2 ANQGSEA. The CDR3 loop spans 17 amino acids.